This TCR beta chain was sequenced for a study of post-analysis software for immune sequencing data. Broader study findings: A few TRBV segments appeared more often in patients than in controls, and TRBV5-6, TRBV5-1 and TRBV20-1 were among these.

This clonotype was found once. What it binds is unknown. Germline V gene sequence: CDR1 DFQATT, CDR2 SNEGSKA (reference sequence). The CDR3 consists of 14 residues. V was clipped by 1 base and J by 4 bases, with 14 bases between them. Libraries were made from TCR beta cDNA, and they carried unique molecular identifiers. Using its own MiXCR run on the PCR reads, TCRdb lists one record per CDR3 protein. The profile covers some 260,000 distinct CDR3 sequences, with 36% appearing a single time and 4% to 6% taken by the ten largest. The rearrangement joins TRBV20-1 to TRBJ2-7; tentatively, D is TRBD1 (6 bases). This TCR derives from a girl aged 5-17 years with multiple sclerosis. Sequenced: blood. The CDR3 is CSARGPGTPYEQYF. CDR3 sequence (DNA): TGCAGTGCTAGAGGCCCGGGGACACCGTACGAGCAGTACTTC.